These T cell receptor beta chains were read from a single sample in a study of STAT3 mutations in large granular lymphocyte leukemia. Libraries were prepared by immunoSEQ multiplex PCR; TCRdb keeps only in-frame clonotypes and omits some of them. Here the sample spans some 270 clones, around 1.6% being singletons. Sequencing input: peripheral blood mononuclear cells. The source of these receptors is a boy under 18 with T-cell large granular lymphocyte leukemia. Some clones in this sample may be carry-over from other donors' samples. The CDR3 runs from the conserved cysteine through the conserved F or W. Fields, in order: CDR3 DNA, CDR3 protein, J gene, V gene, clone size, D gene. The D gene is left open where the match is weak. Some rows mark clone size as missing; the rest say once, few, many or name a class of expanded clone.

CDR3nt: TGTGCCAGCAGCTTGAGGACAGGGGCCGATACGCAGTATTTT
CDR3aa: CASSLRTGADTQYF
j_gene: TRBJ2-3
v_gene: TRBV5-6
abundance: few
d_gene: TRBD1

CDR3nt: TGCGCCAGCCCCCCGGGACAGGGACACGAGCAGTACTTC
CDR3aa: CASPPGQGHEQYF
j_gene: TRBJ2-7
v_gene: TRBV23-1
abundance: large
d_gene: TRBD1

CDR3nt: TGTGCCAGCAGCTCCGGGACACCGACCCGCTACGAGCAGTACTTC
CDR3aa: CASSSGTPTRYEQYF
j_gene: TRBJ2-7
v_gene: TRBV6-6
abundance: few
d_gene: NA

CDR3nt: TGTGCCAGCAGCTGCAGGGTCCACGAGCAGTACTTC
CDR3aa: CASSCRVHEQYF
j_gene: TRBJ2-7
v_gene: TRBV5-4
abundance: few
d_gene: NA

CDR3nt: TGTGCCAGCAGCGAGCGAGACGGGAACACTGAAGCTTTCTTT
CDR3aa: CASSERDGNTEAFF
j_gene: TRBJ1-1
v_gene: TRBV7-9
abundance: few
d_gene: NA

CDR3nt: TGTGCCAGCTCATCGCAGGGACAGGGCCACTATGGCTACACCTTC
CDR3aa: CASSSQGQGHYGYTF
j_gene: TRBJ1-2
v_gene: TRBV18
abundance: NA
d_gene: TRBD1

CDR3nt: TGTGCCTGGAGTGTTAACAGTTATGGCTACACCTTC
CDR3aa: CAWSVNSYGYTF
j_gene: TRBJ1-2
v_gene: TRBV30
abundance: few
d_gene: NA

CDR3nt: TGTGCCAGCAGCTTAGGCGAATCGAGAGAGACCCAGTACTTC
CDR3aa: CASSLGESRETQYF
j_gene: TRBJ2-5
v_gene: TRBV13
abundance: few
d_gene: NA

CDR3nt: TGCGCCAGCAGCCAAGGGACTAGCGGGACCACAGATACGCAGTATTTT
CDR3aa: CASSQGTSGTTDTQYF
j_gene: TRBJ2-3
v_gene: TRBV5-1
abundance: NA
d_gene: TRBD2

CDR3nt: TGCGCCAGCAGCTTAGCGAAAAGGACAGGAGACACTAACTATGGCTACACCTTC
CDR3aa: CASSLAKRTGDTNYGYTF
j_gene: TRBJ1-2
v_gene: TRBV5-1
abundance: NA
d_gene: TRBD1

CDR3nt: TGCAGCGTAGGGGACCGTGGAGCTTTCTTT
CDR3aa: CSVGDRGAFF
j_gene: TRBJ1-1
v_gene: TRBV29-1
abundance: few
d_gene: NA

CDR3nt: TGTGCCAGCAGCTTGGGAGTAGGGCCCCAGCATTTT
CDR3aa: CASSLGVGPQHF
j_gene: TRBJ1-5
v_gene: TRBV5-4
abundance: few
d_gene: NA

CDR3nt: TGTGCCTGGAGTGGAACAAACAATCAGCCCCAGCATTTT
CDR3aa: CAWSGTNNQPQHF
j_gene: TRBJ1-5
v_gene: TRBV30
abundance: few
d_gene: NA

CDR3nt: TGTGCCAGCCGGGAGTCCGGTGGCTCACCCCTCCACTTT
CDR3aa: CASRESGGSPLHF
j_gene: TRBJ1-6
v_gene: TRBV2
abundance: few
d_gene: NA

CDR3nt: TGTGCCAGCAGCTTAAAGGGACAGGGCAACGAGCAGTACTTC
CDR3aa: CASSLKGQGNEQYF
j_gene: TRBJ2-7
v_gene: TRBV7-9
abundance: few
d_gene: TRBD1

CDR3nt: TGCGCCACCCCCCAGGGGCCGGGACAGGCCTATGGCTACACCTTC
CDR3aa: CATPQGPGQAYGYTF
j_gene: TRBJ1-2
v_gene: TRBV5-1
abundance: NA
d_gene: TRBD1

CDR3nt: TGTGCCCGGGCTGGTGCTCTTAGGAATGAGCAGTTCTTC
CDR3aa: CARAGALRNEQFF
j_gene: TRBJ2-1
v_gene: TRBV30
abundance: NA
d_gene: NA

CDR3nt: TGTGCCTGGAGTGCACTCCGGGGACAGAATAACTATGGCTACACCTTC
CDR3aa: CAWSALRGQNNYGYTF
j_gene: TRBJ1-2
v_gene: TRBV30
abundance: few
d_gene: TRBD1

CDR3nt: TGCGCCAGCAGCTTGGGAGGGACCTCTGGAAACACCATATATTTT
CDR3aa: CASSLGGTSGNTIYF
j_gene: TRBJ1-3
v_gene: TRBV5-1
abundance: NA
d_gene: NA

CDR3nt: TGTGCCAGCAGTGTGGGGGAGGAGGACGAGCAGTACTTC
CDR3aa: CASSVGEEDEQYF
j_gene: TRBJ2-7
v_gene: TRBV6-5
abundance: few
d_gene: NA

CDR3nt: TGTGCCTGGAGTGTACAACCCTCGGGCGAGCAGTACTTC
CDR3aa: CAWSVQPSGEQYF
j_gene: TRBJ2-7
v_gene: TRBV30
abundance: few
d_gene: NA

CDR3nt: TGCGCCAGCAGCTTGACCGGGACAGAGTACAATGAGCAGTTCTTC
CDR3aa: CASSLTGTEYNEQFF
j_gene: TRBJ2-1
v_gene: TRBV5-1
abundance: few
d_gene: TRBD1

CDR3nt: TGTGCCAGCTCACCAAAAGGACAGGGAGATGAAAAACTGTTTTTT
CDR3aa: CASSPKGQGDEKLFF
j_gene: TRBJ1-4
v_gene: TRBV18
abundance: few
d_gene: TRBD1

CDR3nt: TGTGCCAGCAGCTTACAGGGCCCGAATTCACCCCTCCACTTT
CDR3aa: CASSLQGPNSPLHF
j_gene: TRBJ1-6
v_gene: TRBV5-4
abundance: few
d_gene: NA

CDR3nt: TGTGCCTGGAGTGACGGGACAGGGACCTACGAGCAGTACTTC
CDR3aa: CAWSDGTGTYEQYF
j_gene: TRBJ2-7
v_gene: TRBV30
abundance: few
d_gene: TRBD1

CDR3nt: TGTGCCAGCAGCTTAGTGGCGGAGCTTTACAATGAGCAGTTCTTC
CDR3aa: CASSLVAELYNEQFF
j_gene: TRBJ2-1
v_gene: TRBV7-9
abundance: few
d_gene: NA

CDR3nt: TGTGCCTGGACCTATTACGGCAATGAGCAGTTCTTC
CDR3aa: CAWTYYGNEQFF
j_gene: TRBJ2-1
v_gene: TRBV30
abundance: NA
d_gene: NA

CDR3nt: TGTGCCAGCAGCCAAGATGAGGCTAGCGGGGGGTACTCTGGGGCCAACGTCCTGACTTTC
CDR3aa: CASSQDEASGGYSGANVLTF
j_gene: TRBJ2-6
v_gene: TRBV4-2
abundance: few
d_gene: TRBD2

CDR3nt: TGTGCCTGGAGTGTGGACAATCAGCCCCAGCATTTT
CDR3aa: CAWSVDNQPQHF
j_gene: TRBJ1-5
v_gene: TRBV30
abundance: NA
d_gene: NA

CDR3nt: TGTGCCAGCAGCTACTCATCCTCCTACGAGCAGTACTTC
CDR3aa: CASSYSSSYEQYF
j_gene: TRBJ2-7
v_gene: TRBV7-2
abundance: NA
d_gene: NA

CDR3nt: TGTGCCAGCTCACCTCAGGGCCTGAACACTGAAGCTTTCTTT
CDR3aa: CASSPQGLNTEAFF
j_gene: TRBJ1-1
v_gene: TRBV18
abundance: NA
d_gene: NA

CDR3nt: TGTGCCTGGGGGGCCTTTTCTCTTCAGCCCCAGCATTTT
CDR3aa: CAWGAFSLQPQHF
j_gene: TRBJ1-5
v_gene: TRBV30
abundance: NA
d_gene: NA

CDR3nt: TGTGCCAGCAGAAATGGAGAGACCCAGTACTTC
CDR3aa: CASRNGETQYF
j_gene: TRBJ2-5
v_gene: TRBV6-5
abundance: few
d_gene: NA

CDR3nt: TGTGCCAGCAGTTACAGCTCCTATAATTCACCCCTCCACTTT
CDR3aa: CASSYSSYNSPLHF
j_gene: TRBJ1-6
v_gene: TRBV2
abundance: NA
d_gene: NA

CDR3nt: TGTGCCAGCAGTCGACAGCGCGAGCAGTACTTC
CDR3aa: CASSRQREQYF
j_gene: TRBJ2-7
v_gene: TRBV7-9
abundance: few
d_gene: NA

CDR3nt: TGTGCCAGCAGCTCCTCGGGACACCGCTACGAGCAGTACTTC
CDR3aa: CASSSSGHRYEQYF
j_gene: TRBJ2-7
v_gene: TRBV7-2
abundance: NA
d_gene: NA

CDR3nt: TGCAGTGCTAGCTTCCTCGACGAGCAGTACTTC
CDR3aa: CSASFLDEQYF
j_gene: TRBJ2-7
v_gene: TRBV20-1
abundance: few
d_gene: NA

CDR3nt: TGTGCCAGCAGTTTATGGGGGCAAGGCCTCCAAAGGGACTATGGCTACACCTTC
CDR3aa: CASSLWGQGLQRDYGYTF
j_gene: TRBJ1-2
v_gene: TRBV27
abundance: few
d_gene: NA

CDR3nt: TGCGCCAGCAGCTTGGCCGTTAGCGGGAACACAGATACGCAGTATTTT
CDR3aa: CASSLAVSGNTDTQYF
j_gene: TRBJ2-3
v_gene: TRBV5-1
abundance: few
d_gene: TRBD2

CDR3nt: TGTGCCAGTAGTATCCTCTCCTACGAGCAGTACTTC
CDR3aa: CASSILSYEQYF
j_gene: TRBJ2-7
v_gene: TRBV19
abundance: NA
d_gene: NA

CDR3nt: TGTGCCAGCTCACCGGCGTTGGCAAGCACGGGGCTATATAGCAATCAGCCCCAGCATTTT
CDR3aa: CASSPALASTGLYSNQPQHF
j_gene: TRBJ1-5
v_gene: TRBV18
abundance: NA
d_gene: NA

CDR3nt: TGTGCCAGCTCACCAGGGGGACCAAGTCAGCCCCAGCATTTT
CDR3aa: CASSPGGPSQPQHF
j_gene: TRBJ1-5
v_gene: TRBV18
abundance: few
d_gene: NA

CDR3nt: TGTGCCTGGAGTCGAGACTTTAATGAAAAACTGTTTTTT
CDR3aa: CAWSRDFNEKLFF
j_gene: TRBJ1-4
v_gene: TRBV30
abundance: few
d_gene: NA

CDR3nt: TGTGCCAGCAGCCAAGGGCCAGCGGGGATTTACGAGCAGTACTTC
CDR3aa: CASSQGPAGIYEQYF
j_gene: TRBJ2-7
v_gene: TRBV4-2
abundance: few
d_gene: TRBD2

CDR3nt: TGTGCCTGGAGTGTGGGGCGGGGCTATGGCTACACCTTC
CDR3aa: CAWSVGRGYGYTF
j_gene: TRBJ1-2
v_gene: TRBV30
abundance: NA
d_gene: NA

CDR3nt: TGCAGTGCTAGTGAAACGCGGCAGTACTTC
CDR3aa: CSASETRQYF
j_gene: TRBJ2-7
v_gene: TRBV20-1
abundance: few
d_gene: NA

CDR3nt: TGTGCCAGCAGCTCACAGGGAGGTGTCAACACCGGGGAGCTGTTTTTT
CDR3aa: CASSSQGGVNTGELFF
j_gene: TRBJ2-2
v_gene: TRBV5-5
abundance: NA
d_gene: NA

CDR3nt: TGCAGCGTTGAAATTGGCAATCAGCCCCAGCATTTT
CDR3aa: CSVEIGNQPQHF
j_gene: TRBJ1-5
v_gene: TRBV29-1
abundance: NA
d_gene: NA

CDR3nt: TGTGCCTGGACCCGAGGAAAGACTAGCGGGCCCAAAAACATTCAGTACTTC
CDR3aa: CAWTRGKTSGPKNIQYF
j_gene: TRBJ2-4
v_gene: TRBV30
abundance: few
d_gene: TRBD2

CDR3nt: TGTGCCAGCAGTCTAGGATTGGCGAGCTCCTATAATTCACCCCTCCACTTT
CDR3aa: CASSLGLASSYNSPLHF
j_gene: TRBJ1-6
v_gene: TRBV7-9
abundance: few
d_gene: NA

CDR3nt: TGTGCCAGCTCACTAAACGGACAGGGCTTGAACAATGAGCAGTTCTTC
CDR3aa: CASSLNGQGLNNEQFF
j_gene: TRBJ2-1
v_gene: TRBV18
abundance: NA
d_gene: TRBD1

CDR3nt: TGTGCCTGCGGGGGAGCTAACTATGGCTACACCTTC
CDR3aa: CACGGANYGYTF
j_gene: TRBJ1-2
v_gene: TRBV30
abundance: few
d_gene: NA